Presented here are 14 T cell receptor beta chains from one specimen sequenced in a study of blood T cell repertoires in COVID-19 (dated by TCRdb to about 2020). The receptor library was made with the immunoSEQ multiplex PCR assay. The immuneACCESS repertoire file appears here via TCRdb, limited to in-frame rearrangements. These files lack a portion of the clones; in checked studies, under half of the deficit traces to unresolved V genes, and the cause of the others is not known. Here the sample has some 210,000 clones; around four fifths occur a single time. More than 4.5% of the sample belongs to the ten largest clones. Sample: peripheral blood. These receptors were collected from a woman aged 65 to 85 with active or convalescent COVID-19.

This sequence joins TRBV3-1 (or the pseudogene TRBV3-2) and TRBJ2-1; 11 bases agree with TRBD2. With 5 bases clipped from V and 5 bases from J, the junction kept 5 bases outside the gene matches. The CDR3 is 15 amino acids. CDR1 LGHDT and CDR2 YNNKEL come from the germline V gene (reference sequence). CDR3 DNA sequence: TGTGCCAGCAGCTTAATAGCGGGAGGGAACAATGAGCAGTTCTTC. This sequence encodes CASSLIAGGNNEQFF.

The chain couples TRBV28 to TRBJ2-5, with unresolved D. Looked up from germline, CDR1 is MDHEN and CDR2 is SYDVKM. CDR3 length: 15 amino acids. Trimming removed 5 bases from V and 3 bases from J, with 16 bases in between. The CDR3 nucleotides are TGTGCCAGCAGTCTAGTAAAGTCACTGAAAGAGACCCAGTACTTC. This gives the protein CASSLVKSLKETQYF.

The chain has TRBV3-1 (or the pseudogene TRBV3-2) and TRBJ2-3; D might be TRBD2 (6 bases). The germline gives CDR1 LGHDT, CDR2 YNNKEL (reference sequence). The CDR3 covers 12 residues. V lost 4 bases, J lost 5 bases, and 7 bases lay in between. For the CDR3, the DNA is TGTGCCAGCAGCCTGGGAGGAGATACGCAGTATTTT. Protein: CASSLGGDTQYF.

V gene TRBV5-1 combines with J gene TRBJ2-2; 9 bases map to TRBD2. CDR1 is SGHRS and CDR2 is YFSETQ in the germline V gene. V gave up 4 bases and J gave up 4 bases; unmatched junction bases: 5. The CDR3 contains 15 residues. Here the CDR3 DNA reads TGCGCCAGCAGCCCGACTAGCGGTAGCACCGGGGAGCTGTTTTTT. Residues: CASSPTSGSTGELFF.

J is TRBJ2-7 and V is TRBV30, with TRBD2 as a possible D gene (5 bases). V lost 1 base, J lost 10 bases, and 20 bases lay in between. The germline CDR1 and CDR2 sequences are GTSNPN and SVGIG (reference sequence). CDR3 length: 14 residues. CDR3: CAWSAPGFLRNQYF. CDR3 in DNA: TGTGCCTGGAGTGCCCCGGGGTTTCTTAGGAACCAGTACTTC.

The chain combines TRBV28 with TRBJ1-3, with D tentatively TRBD1 (6 bases). CDR1 MDHEN and CDR2 SYDVKM come from the germline V gene. The V end lost 2 bases, the J end lost 0 bases, and 11 bases lay between the germline ends. This CDR3 spans 16 amino acids. This CDR3 is CASSLLTGISGNTIYF. The CDR3 DNA sequence: TGTGCCAGCAGTTTACTAACAGGGATCTCTGGAAACACCATATATTTT.

The sample holds one count of this clone. The chain has TRBV18 and TRBJ2-7; weak D call: TRBD1 (5 bases). Deletions cut 1 base from V and 5 bases from J, with 12 bases between. This CDR3 has 14 residues. Germline CDR1 is KGHSH and CDR2 is LQKENI. DNA of the CDR3: TGTGCCAGCTCACCACAAAGGGGTTCTAACGAGCAGTACTTC. Its protein is CASSPQRGSNEQYF.

This clone was recorded only once. V and J are TRBV27 and TRBJ1-1; tentative D call: TRBD1 (5 bases). Trimming removed 2 bases at V and 2 bases at J, with 9 bases between. This CDR3 spans 14 amino acids. CDR1 and CDR2 (germline): MNHEY, SMNVEV (reference sequence). The CDR3 region has the DNA TGTGCCAGCAGTTTAAGGGGCAGAAACACTGAAGCTTTCTTT. It encodes CASSLRGRNTEAFF.

The V and J genes are TRBV9 and TRBJ2-7, with 11 bases fitting TRBD2. Germline V gene data show CDR1 as SGDLS and CDR2 as YYNGEE. V lost 4 bases, J lost 6 bases, and 6 bases stayed unmatched. This CDR3 has 14 amino acids. CDR3 amino acids: CASSFSGRAAEQYF. The CDR3 bases are TGTGCCAGCAGCTTTAGCGGGAGGGCCGCCGAGCAGTACTTC. The variable domain in full, with the rest retrieved from reference TRBV9 and TRBJ2-7, is DSGVTQTPKHLITATGQRVTLRCSPRSGDLSVYWYQQSLDQGLQFLIQYYNGEERAKGNILERFSAQQFPDLHSELNLSSLELGDSALYFCASSFSGRAAEQYFGPGTRLTVT.

This clone came up a few times. This chain connects TRBV29-1 to TRBJ2-3; 7 nucleotides agree with TRBD1. V shed 8 bases, J shed 0 bases, and the junction held 8 bases outside the gene matches. Germline assignment: CDR1 SQVTM and CDR2 ANQGSEA. The CDR3 is 14 residues long. CDR3 nucleotides: TGCAGCATCCGGGACAGCGCTAGCACAGATACGCAGTATTTT. Translating it yields CSIRDSASTDTQYF.

The chain recombines TRBV6-5 with TRBJ2-1, with 8 positions matching TRBD1. This CDR3 has 15 residues. The J segment lost 6 bases and the V segment lost 6 bases, leaving 10 bases of the junction unmatched. Germline CDR1 is MNHEY and CDR2 is SVGAGI. CDR3 nucleotides: TGTGCCAGCAGAACGGACAGGGCAGCGGTCAATGAGCAGTTCTTC. This translates into CASRTDRAAVNEQFF.

The rearrangement joins TRBV18 to TRBJ1-2; D is unresolved. Trimming pared 2 bases from V and 2 bases from J, leaving 12 bases between. CDR1 and CDR2 (germline): KGHSH, LQKENI. The CDR3 covers 15 residues. CDR3 DNA sequence: TGTGCCAGCTCACCAGAGTTACAGAGAAACTATGGCTACACCTTC. It is translated as CASSPELQRNYGYTF.

The table lists this clone with a few counts. The chain recombines TRBV5-1 with TRBJ1-5; D perhaps matches TRBD1 (6 bases). Germline CDR1 and CDR2: SGHRS and YFSETQ. The V and J ends lost 5 bases and 6 bases respectively, with 12 bases between them. There are 13 residues in the CDR3. The CDR3: CASSSTGPQPQHF. The CDR3 DNA reads as TGCGCCAGCAGTTCTACAGGGCCTCAGCCCCAGCATTTT.

The chain uses TRBV7-3 and TRBJ2-2; 9 nucleotides align to TRBD1. This CDR3 has 15 residues. V lost 5 bases and J lost 5; bases outside the gene matches: 6. Looked up from germline, CDR1 is SGHTA and CDR2 is FQGTGA. CDR3: CASSPGQGGTGELFF. Here the CDR3 DNA reads TGTGCCAGCAGCCCGGGACAGGGAGGAACCGGGGAGCTGTTTTTT.